This passage covers 25 T cell receptor beta chains from one sample sequenced in a study of shared clonotypes between healthy human individuals. The data were produced by immunoSEQ multiplex PCR, yet TCRdb's version contains in-frame clones alone and is incomplete. Of 300,000 to 400,000 clones in the sample, around 74% were seen once. Material: memory CD4+ T cells sorted from blood. This sample's subset: CD45RA-negative fraction. These receptor sequences come from a man between 25 and 39 years old in good health.

This sequence joins TRBV9 and TRBJ2-5; D tentatively fits TRBD1 or TRBD2 (6 bases each). Trimming left V 3 bases short and J 5 bases short, with 14 bases between. Germline-derived CDR1 and CDR2 are SGDLS and YYNGEE. CDR3 length equals 14 residues. The CDR3 spells CASSALGGLETQYF. CDR3 DNA: TGTGCCAGCAGCGCTCTTGGGGGGCTGGAGACCCAGTACTTC.

The genes are TRBV5-4 and TRBJ2-3; the D is unclear. From germline, CDR1 is SGHNT and CDR2 YYREEE (reference sequence). V shed 5 bases and J shed 2 bases, with 3 bases lying between them. CDR3 size: 11 residues. CDR3 sequence (DNA): TGTGCCAGCAGAGCCACAGATACGCAGTATTTT. Residues: CASRATDTQYF.

This rearrangement joins TRBV15 to TRBJ2-1; a possible D gene is TRBD2 (6 bases). Between the trimmed V and J ends, which lost 0 bases and 4 bases, there was a span of 10 bases. Germline-derived CDR1 and CDR2 are LNHNV and YYDKDF (reference sequence). The CDR3 length is 15 residues. CDR3 sequence: CATSRDRAGYNEQFF. CDR3 DNA sequence: TGTGCCACCAGCAGAGATCGAGCGGGTTACAATGAGCAGTTCTTC.

J is TRBJ2-7 and V is TRBV5-6, with 13 bases that match TRBD2. Germline V lookup: CDR1 SGHDT, CDR2 YYEEEE. Trimming cost V 0 bases and J 5 bases; bases outside gene matches: 2. The CDR3 is 15 residues long. As DNA, the CDR3 is TGTGCCAGCAGCTTGGGACTAGCGGGAGGCAACGAGCAGTACTTC. Residues: CASSLGLAGGNEQYF. The variable domain in full, with the rest retrieved from reference TRBV5-6 and TRBJ2-7, is DAGVTQSPTHLIKTRGQQVTLRCSPKSGHDTVSWYQQALGQGPQFIFQYYEEEERQRGNFPDRFSGHQFPNYSSELNVNALLLGDSALYLCASSLGLAGGNEQYFGPGTRLTVT.

The chain has TRBV12-5 and TRBJ2-5; D gene unclear. Germline CDR1 LGHNT, CDR2 FRNRAP. The length of the CDR3 is 13 residues. Trimming stripped 5 bases from V and 4 bases from J, with 11 bases between. The CDR3 bases are TGTGCTAGTGGTGGCCCAAGAGGAGAGACCCAGTACTTC. Protein sequence: CASGGPRGETQYF.

About this clone itself: Other nucleotide sequences in the sample specify the same CDR3. V is TRBV7-2 and J is TRBJ1-1, with D uncertain. The CDR3 sequence is 11 residues long. Trimming took 4 bases from V and 3 from J, leaving 3 bases between them. Germline values: CDR1 SGHTA, CDR2 FQGNSA. The CDR3 DNA is TGTGCCAGCAGCTCCTACACTGAAGCTTTCTTT. Its protein product is CASSSYTEAFF.

The chain couples TRBV5-4 to TRBJ2-1, with a possible D match to TRBD1 (6 bases). The CDR3 runs 15 residues. The germline gives CDR1 SGHNT, CDR2 YYREEE (reference sequence). Trimming shortened V by 4 bases and J by 1 base, and 12 bases separated the two germline ends. CDR3: CASSPRGGSYNEQFF. In DNA form, the CDR3 reads TGTGCCAGCAGCCCCAGGGGCGGATCCTACAATGAGCAGTTCTTC.

Details on this clone: A far larger clone is off by one base, so a read error is likely. The rearrangement links TRBV25-1 to TRBJ1-1; TRBD1 matches at 8 bases. Germline V gene data show CDR1 as MGHDK and CDR2 as SYGVNS. The CDR3 contains 13 residues. Trimming took 6 bases from V and 3 from J; bases not matched to a gene: 3. CDR3 loop: CASSHRGDTEAFF. DNA for the CDR3: TGTGCCAGCAGCCACAGGGGGGACACTGAAGCTTTCTTT.

The V and J genes are TRBV9 and TRBJ2-3, with 9 bases identical to TRBD2. Germline-derived CDR1 and CDR2 are SGDLS and YYNGEE. With 4 bases clipped from V and 4 bases from J, the junction kept 13 bases outside the gene matches. This CDR3 has 17 amino acids. Here the CDR3 DNA reads TGTGCCAGCAGCCGAGCTCTCGGGCGGGAGGGCTCAGATACGCAGTATTTT. Translating gives CASSRALGREGSDTQYF.

This clone was counted a single time. The CDR3 DNA is TGTGCCAGCAGCTTAGCAGGGCAGTCCTACGAGCAGTACTTC. It translates to CASSLAGQSYEQYF. The chain recombines TRBV7-2 with TRBJ2-7; no definite D call. Trimming left V 0 bases short and J 1 base short, with 7 bases between. This CDR3 has 14 amino acids. Germline V gene lookup returns CDR1 SGHTA and CDR2 FQGNSA.

This clone was picked up one time. The chain is built from TRBV11-2 and TRBJ2-2; 9 nucleotides match TRBD2. CDR1 and CDR2 (germline): SGHAT, FQNNGV. The V gene end was trimmed by 4 bases and the J gene end by 0 bases; junction bases not matched to a gene: 6. The length of the CDR3 is 17 residues. CDR3 nucleotides: TGTGCCAGCAGCTCAGCGGGGGGCGTCACGAACACCGGGGAGCTGTTTTTT. Protein: CASSSAGGVTNTGELFF.

This clone was seen repeatedly, ten times or more. The chain employs TRBV30 and TRBJ2-7, with D hard to call. The CDR3 sequence is 14 residues long. Trimming stripped 1 base from V and 3 bases from J, with 13 bases between. Germline CDR1 and CDR2: GTSNPN and SVGIG (reference sequence). In DNA form, the CDR3 reads TGTGCCTGGAGTGCTACAGTGACTTTCTACGAGCAGTACTTC. It translates to CAWSATVTFYEQYF. Full variable domain (missing parts from reference TRBV30 and TRBJ2-7): SQTIHQWPATLVQPVGSPLSLECTVEGTSNPNLYWYRQAAGRGLQLLFYSVGIGQISSEVPQNLSASRPQDRQFILSSKKLLLSDSGFYLCAWSATVTFYEQYFGPGTRLTVT.

The chain is built from TRBV28 and TRBJ1-2; the D is unclear. The length of the CDR3 is 12 residues. Germline-derived CDR1 and CDR2 are MDHEN and SYDVKM. Trimming removed 10 bases at V and 0 bases at J, with 9 bases between. The CDR3 sequence is CATQAANYGYTF. The CDR3 region has the DNA TGTGCCACCCAGGCAGCTAACTATGGCTACACCTTC.

This clone was observed a handful of times. V gene TRBV29-1 combines with J gene TRBJ2-1, with 8 bases lining up with TRBD2. This CDR3 comprises 15 residues. CDR1 and CDR2 from the germline V gene are SQVTM and ANQGSEA. The V and J ends lost 5 bases and 9 bases, in that order; junction bases with no gene match: 15. The CDR3 DNA reads as TGCAGCGTTCGCGGGGGGCCGAGGGGATCGGGTGAGCAGTTCTTC. Translated, it gives CSVRGGPRGSGEQFF.

V and J are TRBV28 and TRBJ1-4, with D hard to call. Germline-derived CDR1 and CDR2 are MDHEN and SYDVKM. The V and J ends lost 6 bases and 7 bases respectively, with 9 bases between them. The CDR3 has 12 amino acids. In nucleotides, the CDR3 is TGTGCCAGCAGCTCAGGTGGTGAAAAACTGTTTTTT. Encoded protein: CASSSGGEKLFF. The full variable domain, with the rest looked up from reference TRBV28 and TRBJ1-4, is DVKVTQSSRYLVKRTGEKVFLECVQDMDHENMFWYRQDPGLGLRLIYFSYDVKMKEKGDIPEGYSVSREKKERFSLILESASTNQTSMYLCASSSGGEKLFFGSGTQLSVL.

A remark on this clone: Other DNA sequences in this sample translate to the same CDR3. This sequence joins TRBV6-1 and TRBJ2-7; no reliable D call. Germline lookup yields CDR1 MNHNS and CDR2 SASEGT. The CDR3 has 12 residues. Trimming pared 7 bases from V and 4 bases from J, leaving 11 bases between. CDR3 coding DNA: TGTGCCAGCAACGCGTATGGATACGAGCAGTACTTC. Protein: CASNAYGYEQYF.

This chain uses TRBV2 with TRBJ2-7; D not certain. V was pared by 8 bases and J by 5 bases, with 7 bases between. In germline, CDR1 is SNHLY, CDR2 FYNNEI. There are 10 residues in the CDR3. Here the CDR3 DNA reads TGTGCCAGCGCTTATGACGAGCAGTACTTC. This sequence encodes CASAYDEQYF. Based on the CDR3 plus reference TRBV2 and TRBJ2-7, the full variable domain is EPEVTQTPSHQVTQMGQEVILRCVPISNHLYFYWYRQILGQKVEFLVSFYNNEISEKSEIFDDQFSVERPDGSNFTLKIRSTKLEDSAMYFCASAYDEQYFGPGTRLTVT.

This clone has at least ten counts. This sequence joins TRBV7-9 and TRBJ1-1; a weak D match, TRBD1 (6 bases). Trimming took off 2 bases at V and 4 bases at J, with 17 bases between the two ends. The CDR3 extends over 16 amino acids. Germline CDR1 is SEHNR and CDR2 is FQNEAQ (reference sequence). The CDR3, as DNA: TGTGCCAGCAGCTTACGCGGGGGGACAAGTGTCACTGAAGCTTTCTTT. Translating gives CASSLRGGTSVTEAFF.

This clone occurred a few times. The V call is TRBV5-8, the J call TRBJ2-5; TRBD1 is a possible D gene (5 bases). There are 14 residues in the CDR3. Trimming cost V 2 bases and J 5 bases, with 13 bases left between them. In germline, CDR1 is SGHTS, CDR2 YDEGEE. This chain's CDR3 is CASSLQVPRETQYF. The DNA of the CDR3 is TGTGCCAGCAGCTTACAGGTGCCGCGGGAGACCCAGTACTTC.

This sequence joins TRBV30 and TRBJ2-7; D unresolved. This CDR3 has 12 amino acids. CDR1 and CDR2 from the germline V gene are GTSNPN and SVGIG (reference sequence). Trimming shortened V by 0 bases and J by 6 bases, and 9 bases separated the two germline ends. CDR3 DNA: TGTGCCTGGAGTGTACGAGGCCGCGAGCAGTACTTC. Protein sequence: CAWSVRGREQYF.

A few counts support this clone. This chain connects TRBV14 to TRBJ2-3; perhaps TRBD1 as D (5 bases). The CDR3 contains 14 residues. The germline V and J ends were trimmed by 4 bases and 2 bases, with 10 bases remaining between them. Germline CDR1 and CDR2: SGHDN and FVKESK. CDR3 protein: CASSPTGVTDTQYF. The CDR3 DNA reads TGTGCCAGCAGCCCCACAGGAGTCACAGATACGCAGTATTTT.

The genes are TRBV2 and TRBJ1-5, with 7 bases that match TRBD1. The junction had 8 bases not matched to a gene; V was cut back by 3 bases and J by 6 bases. The CDR3 extends over 15 amino acids. Germline CDR1 SNHLY, CDR2 FYNNEI. The CDR3 DNA follows: TGTGCCAGCAGTGACCGCGGACAGGCCAGTCAGCCCCAGCATTTT. Protein product: CASSDRGQASQPQHF.

The chain joins TRBV29-1 to TRBJ2-1, with 10 bases identical to TRBD2. V dropped 6 bases and J dropped 8; count of bases not matched to a gene: 13. CDR3 length equals 15 residues. Germline V lookup: CDR1 SQVTM, CDR2 ANQGSEA. The CDR3 protein is CSVARLAGRNDEQFF. Written as DNA, the CDR3 is TGCAGCGTCGCCAGACTAGCGGGCCGCAACGATGAGCAGTTCTTC.

This sequence joins TRBV25-1 and TRBJ2-7, with D unresolved. The ends were cut back, 5 bases at V and 2 bases at J, with 13 bases in the middle. CDR3 size: 14 residues. CDR1 and CDR2 (germline): MGHDK, SYGVNS. CDR3 coding DNA: TGTGCCAGCAGTACATTGGCAGGCACCTACGAGCAGTACTTC. Its protein is CASSTLAGTYEQYF.

The chain combines TRBV7-2 with TRBJ1-5; 8 positions agree with TRBD1. The CDR3 runs to 15 residues. Trimming cost V 1 base and J 3 bases; bases outside gene matches: 2. The germline gives CDR1 SGHTA, CDR2 FQGNSA. The CDR3 DNA reads as TGTGCCAGCAGCTTAGGGGACAGGAACAATCAGCCCCAGCATTTT. This encodes CASSLGDRNNQPQHF.